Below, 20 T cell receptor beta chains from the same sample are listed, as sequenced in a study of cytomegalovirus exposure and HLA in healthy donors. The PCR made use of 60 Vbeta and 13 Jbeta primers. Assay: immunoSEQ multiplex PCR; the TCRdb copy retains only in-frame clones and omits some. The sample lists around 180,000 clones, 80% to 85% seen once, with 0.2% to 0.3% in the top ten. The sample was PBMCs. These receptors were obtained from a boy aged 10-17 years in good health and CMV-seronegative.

CDR3 nucleotide sequence: TGTGCCAGCAGCTTTGGACAGGGGGAAAGACTTTACGGCTACACCTTC. It codes for CASSFGQGERLYGYTF. This sequence joins TRBV7-9 and TRBJ1-2; the match to TRBD1 covers 10 bases. V lost 3 bases to trimming and J lost 8 bases; unmatched junction nucleotides: 12. CDR3 size: 16 residues. The V gene's germline CDR1 is SEHNR and CDR2 FQNEAQ (reference sequence).

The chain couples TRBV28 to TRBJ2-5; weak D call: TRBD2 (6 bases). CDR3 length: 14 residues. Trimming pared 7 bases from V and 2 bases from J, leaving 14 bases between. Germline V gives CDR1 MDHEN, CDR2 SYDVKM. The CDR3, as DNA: TGTGCCAGCACGCCGGGACTCTCACAAGAGACCCAGTACTTC. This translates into CASTPGLSQETQYF.

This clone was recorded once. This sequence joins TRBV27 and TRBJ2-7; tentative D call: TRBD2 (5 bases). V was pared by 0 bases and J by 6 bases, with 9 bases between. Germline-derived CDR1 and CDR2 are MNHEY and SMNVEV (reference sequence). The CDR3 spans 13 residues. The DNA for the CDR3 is TGTGCCAGCAGTTTATCGTTGGGAGCCGAGCAGTACTTC. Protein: CASSLSLGAEQYF.

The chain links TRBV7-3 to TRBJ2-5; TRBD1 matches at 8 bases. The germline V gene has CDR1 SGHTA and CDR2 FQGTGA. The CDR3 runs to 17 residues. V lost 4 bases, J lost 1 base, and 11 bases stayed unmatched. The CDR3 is CASSSGGGTGLQETQYF. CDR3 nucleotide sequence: TGTGCCAGCAGCTCCGGAGGGGGGACAGGCCTCCAAGAGACCCAGTACTTC.

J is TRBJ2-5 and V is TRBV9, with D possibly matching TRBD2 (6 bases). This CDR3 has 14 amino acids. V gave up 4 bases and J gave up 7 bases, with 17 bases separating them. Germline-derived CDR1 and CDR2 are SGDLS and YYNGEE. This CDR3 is CASSPEVRRGTQYF. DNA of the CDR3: TGTGCCAGCAGCCCGGAGGTTCGGAGGGGGACCCAGTACTTC.

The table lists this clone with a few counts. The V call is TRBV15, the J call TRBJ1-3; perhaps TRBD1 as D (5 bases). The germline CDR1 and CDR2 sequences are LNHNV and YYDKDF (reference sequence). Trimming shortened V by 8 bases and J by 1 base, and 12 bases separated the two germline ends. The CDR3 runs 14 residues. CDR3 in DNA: TGTGCCACCCACGCGGGGGGGTCTGGAAACACCATATATTTT. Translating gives CATHAGGSGNTIYF.

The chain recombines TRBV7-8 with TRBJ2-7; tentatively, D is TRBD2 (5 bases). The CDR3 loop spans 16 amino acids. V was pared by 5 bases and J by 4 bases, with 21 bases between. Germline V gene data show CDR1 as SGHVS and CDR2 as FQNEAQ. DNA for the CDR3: TGTGCCAGCAGCCCCCCCGCCGTGGTAGCGAGGTACGAGCAGTACTTC. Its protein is CASSPPAVVARYEQYF.

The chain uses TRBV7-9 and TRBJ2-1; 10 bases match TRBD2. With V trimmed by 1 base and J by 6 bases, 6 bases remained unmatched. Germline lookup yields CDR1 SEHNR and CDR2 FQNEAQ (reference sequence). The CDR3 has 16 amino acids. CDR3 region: CASSLVLAGAPNEQFF. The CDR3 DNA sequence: TGTGCCAGCAGCTTAGTTCTAGCGGGAGCCCCCAATGAGCAGTTCTTC.

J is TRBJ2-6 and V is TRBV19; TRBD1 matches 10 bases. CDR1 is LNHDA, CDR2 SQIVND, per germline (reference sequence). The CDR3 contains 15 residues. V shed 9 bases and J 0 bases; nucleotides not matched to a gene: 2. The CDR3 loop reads CASDRGPSGANVLTF. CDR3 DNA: TGTGCCAGCGACAGGGGGCCCTCTGGGGCCAACGTCCTGACTTTC.

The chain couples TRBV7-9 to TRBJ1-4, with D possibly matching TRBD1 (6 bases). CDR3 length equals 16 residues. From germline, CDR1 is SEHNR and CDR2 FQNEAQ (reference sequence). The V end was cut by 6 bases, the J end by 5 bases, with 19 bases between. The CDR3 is CASSSLSGHENEKLFF. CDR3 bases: TGTGCCAGCAGTTCCTTGTCGGGACACGAAAATGAAAAACTGTTTTTT.

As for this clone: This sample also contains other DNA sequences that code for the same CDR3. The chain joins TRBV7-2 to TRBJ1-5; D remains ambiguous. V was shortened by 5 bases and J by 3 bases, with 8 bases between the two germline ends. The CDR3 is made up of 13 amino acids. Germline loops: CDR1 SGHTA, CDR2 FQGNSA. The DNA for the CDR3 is TGTGCCAGCAGCCCCGGTTACAATCAGCCCCAGCATTTT. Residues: CASSPGYNQPQHF.

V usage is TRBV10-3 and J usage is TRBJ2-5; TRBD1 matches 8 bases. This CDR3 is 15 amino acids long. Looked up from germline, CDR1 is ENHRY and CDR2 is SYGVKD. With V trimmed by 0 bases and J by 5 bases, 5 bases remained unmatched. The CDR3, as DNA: TGTGCCATCAGTGAGTCGACGAACAGGGGGGAGACCCAGTACTTC. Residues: CAISESTNRGETQYF.

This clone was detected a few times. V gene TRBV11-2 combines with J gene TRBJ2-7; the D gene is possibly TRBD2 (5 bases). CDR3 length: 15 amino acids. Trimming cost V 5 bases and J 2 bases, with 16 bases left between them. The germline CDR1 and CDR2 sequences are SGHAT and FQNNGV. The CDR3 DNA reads TGTGCCAGCAGCCTCCATGACGGGGTCCCCTACGAGCAGTACTTC. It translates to CASSLHDGVPYEQYF.

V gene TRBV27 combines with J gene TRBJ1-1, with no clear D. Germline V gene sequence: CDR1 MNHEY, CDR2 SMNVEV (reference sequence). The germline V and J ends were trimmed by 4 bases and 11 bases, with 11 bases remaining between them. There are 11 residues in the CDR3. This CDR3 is CASSSSRRAFF. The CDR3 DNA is TGTGCCAGCAGTTCCTCGAGGAGGGCTTTCTTT.

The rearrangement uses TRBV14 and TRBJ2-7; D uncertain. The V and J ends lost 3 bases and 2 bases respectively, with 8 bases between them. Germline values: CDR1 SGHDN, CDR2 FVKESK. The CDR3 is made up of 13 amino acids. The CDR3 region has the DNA TGTGCCAGCAGCCACATCAGGCCCTACGAGCAGTACTTC. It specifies CASSHIRPYEQYF.

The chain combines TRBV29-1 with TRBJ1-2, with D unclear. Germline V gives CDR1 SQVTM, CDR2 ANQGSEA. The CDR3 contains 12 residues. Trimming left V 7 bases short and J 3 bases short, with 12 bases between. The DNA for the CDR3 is TGCAGCGCCCACCCACCGGACTATGGCTACACCTTC. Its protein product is CSAHPPDYGYTF.

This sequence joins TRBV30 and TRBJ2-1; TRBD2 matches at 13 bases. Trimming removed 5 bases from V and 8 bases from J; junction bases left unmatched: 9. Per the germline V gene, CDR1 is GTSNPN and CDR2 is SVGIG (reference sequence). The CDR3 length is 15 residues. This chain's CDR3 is CAWFPTSGGSYEQFF. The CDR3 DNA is TGTGCCTGGTTTCCGACTAGCGGGGGGTCGTATGAGCAGTTCTTC.

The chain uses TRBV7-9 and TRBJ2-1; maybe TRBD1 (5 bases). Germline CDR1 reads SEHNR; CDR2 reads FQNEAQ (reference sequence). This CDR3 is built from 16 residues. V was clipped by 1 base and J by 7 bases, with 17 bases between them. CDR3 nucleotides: TGTGCCAGCAGCTTAGAACGGAATGGCAGGGTAAATGAGCAGTTCTTC. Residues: CASSLERNGRVNEQFF.

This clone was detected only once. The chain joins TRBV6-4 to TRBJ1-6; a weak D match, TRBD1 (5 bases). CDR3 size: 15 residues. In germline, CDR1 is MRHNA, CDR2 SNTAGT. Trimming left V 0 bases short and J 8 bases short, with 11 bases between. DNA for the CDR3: TGTGCCAGCAGTGACTCGTTCGGGGGGGATTCACCCCTCCACTTT. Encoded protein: CASSDSFGGDSPLHF.

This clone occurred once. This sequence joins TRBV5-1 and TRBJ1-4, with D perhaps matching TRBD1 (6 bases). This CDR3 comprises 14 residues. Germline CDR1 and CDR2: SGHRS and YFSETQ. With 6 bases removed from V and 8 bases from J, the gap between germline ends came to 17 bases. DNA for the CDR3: TGCGCCAGCACTTATAGGACTGGGGGCGAAAAACTGTTTTTT. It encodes CASTYRTGGEKLFF.